This T cell receptor (beta chain) was captured in a study of cytomegalovirus exposure and HLA in healthy donors. Germline V gene data show CDR1 as SGHAT and CDR2 as FQNNGV. V was cut by 3 bases and J by 2 bases, with 8 bases left in between. CDR3 length: 13 residues. As for this clone: The antigen is unknown.

General study points: High sensitivity and specificity were reportedly achieved when the classifier diagnosed cytomegalovirus status. Most TCR beta V segments were productive about 87% or about 30% of the time in an earlier analysis.

Researchers ran the PCR with 60 Vbeta and 13 Jbeta primers. Produced via immunoSEQ multiplex PCR; TCRdb's table is partial and in-frame only. Found here are 150,000 to 200,000 clones, around 77% of them singletons; the top ten hold approximately 2%. Input material: PBMCs. The chain couples TRBV11-2 to TRBJ2-7; TRBD2 might be the D (5 bases). The TCR was taken from a woman in her 30s in good health and CMV-seronegative. CDR3 bases: TGTGCCAGCAGCTTCGGGGTAACCTACGAGCAGTACTTC. Translated, it gives CASSFGVTYEQYF. The whole variable domain, remainder taken from reference TRBV11-2 and TRBJ2-7, is EAGVAQSPRYKIIEKRQSVAFWCNPISGHATLYWYQQILGQGPKLLIQFQNNGVVDDSQLPKDRFSAERLKGVDSTLKIQPAKLEDSAVYLCASSFGVTYEQYFGPGTRLTVT.